This TCR beta chain was captured by sequencing in a study of cytomegalovirus exposure and HLA in healthy donors. Details on this clone: The antigen is undetermined.

V lost 5 bases to trimming and J lost 5 bases, with 16 bases between them. This CDR3 is built from 14 residues. Germline values: CDR1 SGHRS, CDR2 YFSETQ. The PCR made use of 60 Vbeta and 13 Jbeta primers. Using immunoSEQ multiplex PCR, the repertoire was profiled, and TCRdb retains in-frame clones only, with some absent. This table holds 240,000 or so clones, over 80% found once. Study findings and constraints: Indistinguishability led to the exclusion of some V segments, TRBV6-2 and TRBV6-3 included.

The receptor was derived from a woman aged 40 to 50 in good health and CMV-seropositive. This chain connects TRBV5-1 to TRBJ1-1, with a possible D match to TRBD1 (6 bases). The sequenced sample consisted of PBMCs. CDR3 DNA: TGCGCCAGCAGAATTGGCAGGGGAGGGACTGAAGCTTTCTTT. This gives the protein CASRIGRGGTEAFF.